This TCR beta chain was profiled in a study of vaccination effects on CD4 cells after COVID-19. Study context: A density of approximately 2 million PBMC per well was used; these cells were cultured with roughly 10 IU/ml IL-2 and 10 ug/ml peptides.

CDR1 is SGHDT, CDR2 YYEEEE, per germline. The CDR3 totals 13 residues. V was pared by 0 bases and J by 2 bases, with 3 bases between. This clone is labeled as medium-sized (0.01 to 0.1%). The target antigen is unknown. Once cultured for roughly nine days, the cells underwent separation to obtain CD4+ T cells. The person's infection with SARS-CoV-2, confirmed by PCR, took place between March and December 2020. Either the mRNA-1273 or the BNT162b2 vaccine was given to participants as two doses. Some clones are missing from TCRdb's copy, which holds only in-frame ones; the method was immunoSEQ multiplex PCR. This table holds 50,000 or so clones, about 70% found once.

This clonotype was obtained from a human donor who had a prior SARS-CoV-2 infection. The V gene is TRBV5-6, the J gene TRBJ2-1; D gene uncertain. Sequenced material: CD4+ T cells from PBMCs cultured without peptide, taken after COVID-19 vaccination. CDR3 protein: CASSLDTYNEQFF. Written as DNA, the CDR3 is TGTGCCAGCAGCTTGGACACCTACAATGAGCAGTTCTTC.